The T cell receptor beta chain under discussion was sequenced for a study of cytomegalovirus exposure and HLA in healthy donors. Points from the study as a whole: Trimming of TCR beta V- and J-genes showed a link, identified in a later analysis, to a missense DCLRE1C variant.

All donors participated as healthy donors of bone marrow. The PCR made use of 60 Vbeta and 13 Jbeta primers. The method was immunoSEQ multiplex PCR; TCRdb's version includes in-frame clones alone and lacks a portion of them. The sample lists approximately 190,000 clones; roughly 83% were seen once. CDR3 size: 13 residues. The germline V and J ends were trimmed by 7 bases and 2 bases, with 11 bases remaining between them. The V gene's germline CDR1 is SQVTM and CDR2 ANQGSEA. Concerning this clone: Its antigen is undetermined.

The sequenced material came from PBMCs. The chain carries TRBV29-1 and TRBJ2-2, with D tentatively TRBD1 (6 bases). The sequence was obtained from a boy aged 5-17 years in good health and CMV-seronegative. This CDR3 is CSAGTLNTGELFF. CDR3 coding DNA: TGCAGCGCGGGGACACTAAACACCGGGGAGCTGTTTTTT.